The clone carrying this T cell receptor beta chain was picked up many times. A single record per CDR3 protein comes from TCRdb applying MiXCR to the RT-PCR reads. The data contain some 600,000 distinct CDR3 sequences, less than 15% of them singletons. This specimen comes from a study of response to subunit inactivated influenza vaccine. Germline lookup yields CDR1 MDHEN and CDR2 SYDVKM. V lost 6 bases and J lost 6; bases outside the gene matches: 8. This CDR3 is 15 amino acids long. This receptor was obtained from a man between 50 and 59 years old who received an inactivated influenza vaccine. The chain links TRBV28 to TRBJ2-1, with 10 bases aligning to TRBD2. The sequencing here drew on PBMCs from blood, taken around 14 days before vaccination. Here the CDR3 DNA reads TGTGCCAGCAGACCCGGAATAGCGGGAGGCAATGAGCAGTTCTTC. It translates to CASRPGIAGGNEQFF.